These 19 T cell receptor beta chains were all obtained from the same sample, sequenced in a study of blood T cell repertoires in COVID-19. Method: immunoSEQ multiplex PCR; TCRdb's copy keeps in-frame clones and lacks some. The sample shows tens of thousands of clones, approximately 80% of them seen only once. The sequenced material came from peripheral blood. All receptors come from a man aged 65 to 85 with acute or convalescent COVID-19.

The rearrangement uses TRBV12-3 or TRBV12-4 and TRBJ1-3; D uncertain. Trimming removed 5 bases from V and 7 bases from J, with 12 bases in between. CDR3 size: 13 residues. CDR3 coding DNA: TGTGCCAGCAGTCTTCGACTGTGGAACACCATATATTTT. The encoded protein is CASSLRLWNTIYF.

This chain uses TRBV9 with TRBJ2-3, with 7 bases lining up with TRBD1. The CDR3 consists of 15 residues. V lost 4 bases, J lost 2 bases, and 7 bases stayed unmatched. Per germline, CDR1 SGDLS and CDR2 YYNGEE. In DNA, the CDR3 is TGTGCCAGCAGCTTAGGGGGCTACCCCACAGATACGCAGTATTTT. Its protein product is CASSLGGYPTDTQYF. The full variable domain, rest sourced from reference TRBV9 and TRBJ2-3, is DSGVTQTPKHLITATGQRVTLRCSPRSGDLSVYWYQQSLDQGLQFLIQYYNGEERAKGNILERFSAQQFPDLHSELNLSSLELGDSALYFCASSLGGYPTDTQYFGPGTRLTVL.

This clone was counted between two and nine times. CDR3 nucleotide sequence: TGCGCCAGCAGCTCGAAAACCGGGACAGGGAACACCGGGGAGCTGTTTTTT. Amino acids: CASSSKTGTGNTGELFF. This chain links TRBV5-1 with TRBJ2-2; 8 bases line up with TRBD1. Germline CDR1 and CDR2: SGHRS and YFSETQ. The CDR3 spans 17 residues. V lost 3 bases, J lost 1 base, and 8 bases stayed unmatched.

The rearrangement links TRBV19 to TRBJ1-3, with D possibly matching TRBD1 (6 bases). The CDR3 loop spans 17 amino acids. V was cut by 5 bases and J by 0 bases, with 17 bases left in between. Germline V gene sequence: CDR1 LNHDA, CDR2 SQIVND (reference sequence). CDR3 sequence reads: CASSVDSDGLSGNTIYF. The CDR3 coding sequence is TGTGCCAGTAGTGTGGACAGCGACGGCCTCTCTGGAAACACCATATATTTT.

The chain employs TRBV6-1 and TRBJ1-4; 7 nucleotides align to TRBD1. With 3 bases clipped from V and 4 bases from J, the junction kept 14 bases outside the gene matches. The CDR3 extends over 18 amino acids. Germline V gene data show CDR1 as MNHNS and CDR2 as SASEGT. In nucleotides, the CDR3 is TGTGCCAGCAGTGATTTTAATCGTCAGGGGGGAATTAATGAAAAACTGTTTTTT. Amino acids: CASSDFNRQGGINEKLFF.

The chain has TRBV20-1 and TRBJ1-1, with D uncertain. There are 11 residues in the CDR3. Germline V lookup: CDR1 DFQATT, CDR2 SNEGSKA (reference sequence). V shed 2 bases and J shed 10 bases, with 11 bases lying between them. CDR3 coding DNA: TGCAGTGCTAGATTTCTCGGTGTAGCTTTCTTT. Protein sequence: CSARFLGVAFF.

This sequence joins TRBV28 and TRBJ1-4; no definite D call. CDR1 is MDHEN and CDR2 is SYDVKM in the germline V gene. V lost 7 bases, J lost 8 bases, and 17 bases lay in between. The CDR3 totals 14 residues. Written as DNA, the CDR3 is TGTGCCAGCATCCTTCGAGAGGGTGGCGAAAAACTGTTTTTT. Protein: CASILREGGEKLFF.

This clone has just one count. The chain carries TRBV12-3 or TRBV12-4 and TRBJ1-2; a possible D gene is TRBD1 (5 bases). Trimming removed 5 bases at V and 7 bases at J, with 11 bases between. The CDR3 covers 12 residues. The CDR3 loop reads CASSPGGIGYTF. The CDR3 DNA sequence: TGTGCCAGCAGTCCCGGGGGTATTGGCTACACCTTC.

This clone was seen only a few times. The chain joins TRBV19 to TRBJ2-1, with 7 bases matching TRBD1. J lost 1 base, V lost 11 bases, and 8 bases had no gene match. The CDR3 has 14 residues. Germline CDR1 is LNHDA and CDR2 is SQIVND (reference sequence). Written as DNA, the CDR3 is TGTGCCGTGGGGACAGTACGTTCCTACAATGAGCAGTTCTTC. It translates to CAVGTVRSYNEQFF.

V is TRBV7-9 and J is TRBJ2-7, with a weak D call TRBD1 (6 bases). Germline V gene data show CDR1 as SEHNR and CDR2 as FQNEAQ (reference sequence). V was shortened by 1 base and J by 0 bases, with 7 bases between the two germline ends. This CDR3 spans 14 amino acids. The CDR3 loop is CASSLGQASYEQYF. The CDR3 DNA reads as TGTGCCAGCAGCTTAGGACAGGCCTCCTACGAGCAGTACTTC.

The rearrangement joins TRBV21-1 to TRBJ1-1. TRBV21-1 is a listed pseudogene. The CDR3 loop spans 13 amino acids. CDR3 DNA: TGTGCCAGCAGCAAAAGGGGAGGCACTGAAGCTTTCTTT. Translated, it gives CASSKRGGTEAFF.

This clone was found a few times. The chain links TRBV27 to TRBJ2-2; 9 bases are a match to TRBD2. The ends lost 2 bases at V and 3 bases at J; junction bases unmatched: 10. Germline CDR1 and CDR2: MNHEY and SMNVEV (reference sequence). The CDR3 spans 18 residues. For the CDR3, the DNA is TGTGCCAGCAGTTTACTCTTCTCGACTAGCGGTGACACCGGGGAGCTGTTTTTT. Its translation: CASSLLFSTSGDTGELFF.

This chain joins TRBV6-5 and TRBJ1-2, with 10 bases matching TRBD1. The V segment lost 3 bases and the J segment 7 bases; nucleotides outside the gene matches: 8. This CDR3 has 15 amino acids. CDR1 MNHEY and CDR2 SVGAGI come from the germline V gene. The DNA of the CDR3 is TGTGCCAGCAGTTATCCGGGACAGGGGCGGAGTGGCTACACCTTC. Protein product: CASSYPGQGRSGYTF.

The chain uses TRBV12-5 and TRBJ1-4, with 8 nucleotides matching TRBD1. Trimming took 6 bases from V and 7 from J; bases not matched to a gene: 7. CDR3 size: 14 residues. Germline V gene sequence: CDR1 LGHNT, CDR2 FRNRAP. The CDR3 DNA reads TGTGCTAGTGGGCCGACAGGGGCGCGTGAAAAACTGTTTTTT. Its translation: CASGPTGAREKLFF.

The chain carries TRBV5-1 and TRBJ1-1; 9 bases map to TRBD1. Germline V gives CDR1 SGHRS, CDR2 YFSETQ. The V and J ends lost 4 bases and 7 bases, in that order; junction bases with no gene match: 11. The CDR3 totals 15 residues. CDR3 DNA: TGCGCCAGCAGCGGCAGACAGGGGGGAGTCGATGAAGCTTTCTTT. Its translation: CASSGRQGGVDEAFF.

The V and J genes are TRBV5-1 and TRBJ1-5, with D possibly matching TRBD1 (5 bases). The CDR3 sequence is 15 residues long. CDR1 is SGHRS and CDR2 is YFSETQ in the germline V gene. Trimming removed 2 bases from V and 4 bases from J, with 13 bases in between. The CDR3 loop is CASSFSGKTNQPQHF. CDR3 bases: TGCGCCAGCAGCTTTTCAGGGAAGACGAATCAGCCCCAGCATTTT.

The chain carries TRBV4-1 and TRBJ1-1; no reliable D call. The germline V gene encodes CDR1 MGHRA and CDR2 YSYEKL. This CDR3 contains 14 residues. V lost 1 base, J lost 6 bases, and 12 bases lay in between. In nucleotides, the CDR3 is TGCGCCAGCAGCCAAGGTGTAGGGAGGCCTGAAGCTTTCTTT. This translates into CASSQGVGRPEAFF.

This clone has a handful of counts. This chain connects TRBV24-1 to TRBJ2-6; D unclear. Germline CDR1 and CDR2: KGHDR and SFDVKD. There are 17 residues in the CDR3. Trimming shortened V by 2 bases and J by 3 bases, and 13 bases separated the two germline ends. CDR3 nucleotides: TGTGCCACCAGTGATTCCGCTGCGAACTTTGGGGCCAACGTCCTGACTTTC. Encoded protein: CATSDSAANFGANVLTF.

This clone has only a few counts. The chain employs TRBV11-2 and TRBJ2-1; TRBD1 matches 9 bases. The J segment lost 4 bases and the V segment lost 1 base, leaving 14 bases of the junction unmatched. From germline, CDR1 is SGHAT and CDR2 FQNNGV. The CDR3 has 19 residues. CDR3 region: CASSLVGTGTGRFYNEQFF. The CDR3 region has the DNA TGTGCCAGCAGCTTAGTAGGGACAGGGACCGGGAGGTTTTACAATGAGCAGTTCTTC. The full variable domain, with the rest looked up from reference TRBV11-2 and TRBJ2-1, is EAGVAQSPRYKIIEKRQSVAFWCNPISGHATLYWYQQILGQGPKLLIQFQNNGVVDDSQLPKDRFSAERLKGVDSTLKIQPAKLEDSAVYLCASSLVGTGTGRFYNEQFFGPGTRLTVL.